The subject of this entry is one T cell receptor (beta chain). Its binding antigen is unknown. Base qualities were left out, and no much larger clone turns up one base away. Each collaborating institution followed its own protocols to collect whole blood in K2EDTA tubes. For TCRbeta analysis, collaborator samples were shipped as frozen whole blood, as isolated PBMCs, or as DNA extracted from either sample type. These data are taken from a study of blood T cell repertoires in COVID-19 (dated by TCRdb to about 2020). Some background on the complete study: The collaborator samples originated in the United States, Italy and Spain and spanned the acute and convalescent phases of COVID-19. The material from the prospective study consisted of cDNA or gDNA derived from T cells, B-cell-depleted T cells, or PBMCs. Samples came from the ongoing ImmuneRACE study (first 160 participants) plus 1,254 subjects from 6 global collaborators. The sample metadata nearly always contained a de-identified subject ID, COVID-19 status, age in years and sex. A freely available public database, intended as a resource for researchers studying the immune response to SARS-CoV-2, is where the repertoires were released. Where available, HLA class I and class II types were obtained from metadata supplied by the sample provider rather than from assay-based typing. The dataset comprised deeply sampled blood TCRbeta repertoires from subjects exposed to, actively infected with, or recovered from COVID-19.

Its CDR3 holds 11 amino acids, cysteine through phenylalanine. Only the CDR3 part of the read is kept: 33 bases, read in frame from the first base. Trimming removed 11 bases from V and 3 bases from J, leaving 10 bases between the germline ends. The germline V gene encodes CDR1 MDHEN and CDR2 SYDVKM. Beyond this particular receptor, the publication reports: The quantity of clinical and demographic metadata differed by source and by participant and was supplied without curation.

TCRbeta CDR3 regions were amplified from genomic DNA by means of the immunoSEQ Assay, a bias-controlled multiplex PCR. Per the original workflow: The number of nucleated cells in each sample was estimated from the amplification of reference gene primers within the assay. Sequence reads were collapsed and filtered to measure the absolute abundance of every unique TCRbeta CDR3 rearrangement. For each sample, productive Simpson clonality was calculated by taking the square root of Simpson's diversity index across productive rearrangements. TCRdb mirrors the immuneACCESS table, restricted to in-frame sequences. Some clones are absent from its copies; in checked studies, under half trace to an unresolved V gene, and the reason for the others is unknown. That table is the source of V, J and clone size, and D and trimming were worked out from the DNA. Across this sample there are about 69,000 clones, with 79% seen only once. Around 50% of the sample is in the top ten clones.

This clonotype was sampled from a human donor in a cohort sampled during active COVID-19. This receptor chain uses TRBV28 and TRBJ1-2, and perhaps TRBD1 as D gene, on 6 matching bases. Sequences were obtained from peripheral blood. CDR3 loop: CACNRDYGYTF. The sequenced DNA: TGTGCCTGCAACAGGGACTATGGCTACACCTTC.